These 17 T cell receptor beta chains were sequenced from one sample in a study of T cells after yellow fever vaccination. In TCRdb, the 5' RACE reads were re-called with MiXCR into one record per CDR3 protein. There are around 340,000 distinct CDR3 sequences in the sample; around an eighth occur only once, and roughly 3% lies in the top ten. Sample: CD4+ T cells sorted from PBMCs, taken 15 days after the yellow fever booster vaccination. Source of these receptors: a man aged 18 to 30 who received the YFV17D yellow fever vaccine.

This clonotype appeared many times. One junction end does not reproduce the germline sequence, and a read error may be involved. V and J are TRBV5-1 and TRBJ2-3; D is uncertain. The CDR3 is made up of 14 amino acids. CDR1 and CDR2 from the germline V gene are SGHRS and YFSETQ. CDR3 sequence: CASSLYGSTDTQYF. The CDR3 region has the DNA TGTGCCAGCAGTTTATACGGGAGCACAGATACGCAGTATTTT. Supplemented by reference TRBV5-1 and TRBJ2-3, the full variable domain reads KAGVTQTPRYLIKTRGQQVTLSCSPISGHRSVSWYQQTPGQGLQFLFEYFSETQRNKGNFPGRFSGRQFSNSRSEMNVSTLELGDSALYLCASSLYGSTDTQYFGPGTRLTVL.

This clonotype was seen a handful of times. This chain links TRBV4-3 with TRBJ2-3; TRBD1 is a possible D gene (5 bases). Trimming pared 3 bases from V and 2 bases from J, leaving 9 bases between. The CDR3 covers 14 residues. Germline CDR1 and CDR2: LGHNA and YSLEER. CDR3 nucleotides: TGCGCCAGCAGCCACCAGGGCCCCACAGATACGCAGTATTTT. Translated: CASSHQGPTDTQYF.

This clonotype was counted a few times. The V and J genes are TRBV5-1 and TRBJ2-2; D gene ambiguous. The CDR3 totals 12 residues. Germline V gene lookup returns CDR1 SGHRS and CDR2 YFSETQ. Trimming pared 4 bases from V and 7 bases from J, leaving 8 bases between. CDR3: CASSETGGELFF. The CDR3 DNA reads TGCGCCAGCAGCGAAACTGGCGGGGAGCTGTTTTTT.

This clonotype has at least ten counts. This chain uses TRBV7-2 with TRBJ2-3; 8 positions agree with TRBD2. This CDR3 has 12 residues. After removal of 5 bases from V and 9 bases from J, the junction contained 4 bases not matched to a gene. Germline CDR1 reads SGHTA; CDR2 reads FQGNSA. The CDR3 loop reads CASSPVAGTQYF. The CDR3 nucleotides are TGTGCCAGCAGCCCAGTAGCGGGAACGCAGTATTTT.

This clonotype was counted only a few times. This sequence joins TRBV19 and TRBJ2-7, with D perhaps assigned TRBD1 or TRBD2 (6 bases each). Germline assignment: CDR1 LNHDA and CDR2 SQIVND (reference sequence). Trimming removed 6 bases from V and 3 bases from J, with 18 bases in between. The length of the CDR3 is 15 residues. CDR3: CASRDGSGANYEQYF. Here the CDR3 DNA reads TGTGCCAGTAGAGACGGGTCGGGGGCAAACTACGAGCAGTACTTC.

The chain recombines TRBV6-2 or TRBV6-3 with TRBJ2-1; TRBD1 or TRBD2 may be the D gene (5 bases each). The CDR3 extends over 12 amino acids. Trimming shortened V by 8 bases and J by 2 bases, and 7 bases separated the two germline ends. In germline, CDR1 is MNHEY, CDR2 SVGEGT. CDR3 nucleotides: TGTGCCAGCGGGGGAACCTACAATGAGCAGTTCTTC. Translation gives CASGGTYNEQFF.

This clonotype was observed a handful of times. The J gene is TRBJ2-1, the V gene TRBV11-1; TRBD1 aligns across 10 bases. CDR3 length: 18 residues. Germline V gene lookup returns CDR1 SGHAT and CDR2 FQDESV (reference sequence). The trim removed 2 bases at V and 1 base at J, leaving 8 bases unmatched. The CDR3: CASSLRTGGLISYNEQFF. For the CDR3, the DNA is TGTGCCAGCAGCTTAAGGACAGGGGGACTAATTTCCTACAATGAGCAGTTCTTC.

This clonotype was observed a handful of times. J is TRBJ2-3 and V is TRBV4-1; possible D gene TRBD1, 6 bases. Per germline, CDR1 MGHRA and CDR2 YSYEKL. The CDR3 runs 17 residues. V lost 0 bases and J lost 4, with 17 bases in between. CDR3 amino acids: CASSQDLLGAGSDTQYF. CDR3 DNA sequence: TGCGCCAGCAGCCAAGATTTACTGGGGGCCGGATCAGATACGCAGTATTTT.

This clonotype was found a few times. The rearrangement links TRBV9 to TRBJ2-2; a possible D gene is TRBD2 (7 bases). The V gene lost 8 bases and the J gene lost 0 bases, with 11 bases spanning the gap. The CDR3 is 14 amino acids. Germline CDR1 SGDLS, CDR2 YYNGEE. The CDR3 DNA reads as TGTGCCAGTCGGGGGGCCTCGAACACCGGGGAGCTGTTTTTT. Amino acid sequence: CASRGASNTGELFF.

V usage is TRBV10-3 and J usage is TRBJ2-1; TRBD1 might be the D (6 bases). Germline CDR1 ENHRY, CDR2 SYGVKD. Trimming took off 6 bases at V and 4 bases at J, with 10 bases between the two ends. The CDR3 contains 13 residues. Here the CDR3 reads CAISMDSYNEQFF. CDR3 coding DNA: TGTGCCATCAGCATGGACAGTTACAATGAGCAGTTCTTC.

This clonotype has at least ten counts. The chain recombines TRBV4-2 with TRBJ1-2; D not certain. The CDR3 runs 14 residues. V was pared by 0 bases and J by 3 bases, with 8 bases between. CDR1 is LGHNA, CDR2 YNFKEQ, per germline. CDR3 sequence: CASSQDRGDYGYTF. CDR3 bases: TGTGCCAGCAGCCAAGATCGCGGGGACTATGGCTACACCTTC.

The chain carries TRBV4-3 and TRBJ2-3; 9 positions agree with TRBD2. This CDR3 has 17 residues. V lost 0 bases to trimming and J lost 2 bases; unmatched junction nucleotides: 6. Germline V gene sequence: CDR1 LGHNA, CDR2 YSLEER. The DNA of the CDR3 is TGCGCCAGCAGCCAAGATAGGGGCGGGGGGGTCACAGATACGCAGTATTTT. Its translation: CASSQDRGGGVTDTQYF.

The CDR3 DNA follows: TGTGCCAGCAGACAGGGTGTGTTGGTTCAGCCCCAGCATTTT. As protein: CASRQGVLVQPQHF. V usage is TRBV6-1 and J usage is TRBJ1-5, with D maybe TRBD1 (6 bases). The CDR3 covers 14 residues. V was trimmed by 6 bases and J by 6 bases, leaving 15 bases between them. Germline CDR1 and CDR2: MNHNS and SASEGT.

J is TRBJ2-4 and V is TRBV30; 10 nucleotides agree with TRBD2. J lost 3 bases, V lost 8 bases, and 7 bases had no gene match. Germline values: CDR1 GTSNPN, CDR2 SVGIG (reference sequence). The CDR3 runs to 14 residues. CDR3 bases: TGTGCCCTTTATGTAGCGGGGGGCAAAAACATTCAGTACTTC. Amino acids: CALYVAGGKNIQYF.

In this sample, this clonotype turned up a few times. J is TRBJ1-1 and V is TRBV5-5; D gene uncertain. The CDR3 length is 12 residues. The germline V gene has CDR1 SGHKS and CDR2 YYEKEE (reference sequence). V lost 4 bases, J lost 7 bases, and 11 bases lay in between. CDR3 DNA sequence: TGTGCCAGCAGCCGCGAGACGTTTGAAGCTTTCTTT. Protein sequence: CASSRETFEAFF.

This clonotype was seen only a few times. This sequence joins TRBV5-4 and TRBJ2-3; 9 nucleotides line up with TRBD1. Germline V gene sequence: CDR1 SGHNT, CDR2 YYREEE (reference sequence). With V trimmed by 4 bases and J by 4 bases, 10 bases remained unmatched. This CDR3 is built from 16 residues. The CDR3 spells CASSGLRDRAPDTQYF. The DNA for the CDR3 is TGTGCCAGCAGCGGGCTCCGGGACAGGGCTCCAGATACGCAGTATTTT.

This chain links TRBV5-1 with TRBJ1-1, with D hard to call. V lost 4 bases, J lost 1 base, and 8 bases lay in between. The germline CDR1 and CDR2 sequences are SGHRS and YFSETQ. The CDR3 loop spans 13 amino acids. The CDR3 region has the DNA TGCGCCAGCAGCGTCGCACAGAACACTGAAGCTTTCTTT. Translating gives CASSVAQNTEAFF. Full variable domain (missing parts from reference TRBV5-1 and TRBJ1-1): KAGVTQTPRYLIKTRGQQVTLSCSPISGHRSVSWYQQTPGQGLQFLFEYFSETQRNKGNFPGRFSGRQFSNSRSEMNVSTLELGDSALYLCASSVAQNTEAFFGQGTRLTVV.